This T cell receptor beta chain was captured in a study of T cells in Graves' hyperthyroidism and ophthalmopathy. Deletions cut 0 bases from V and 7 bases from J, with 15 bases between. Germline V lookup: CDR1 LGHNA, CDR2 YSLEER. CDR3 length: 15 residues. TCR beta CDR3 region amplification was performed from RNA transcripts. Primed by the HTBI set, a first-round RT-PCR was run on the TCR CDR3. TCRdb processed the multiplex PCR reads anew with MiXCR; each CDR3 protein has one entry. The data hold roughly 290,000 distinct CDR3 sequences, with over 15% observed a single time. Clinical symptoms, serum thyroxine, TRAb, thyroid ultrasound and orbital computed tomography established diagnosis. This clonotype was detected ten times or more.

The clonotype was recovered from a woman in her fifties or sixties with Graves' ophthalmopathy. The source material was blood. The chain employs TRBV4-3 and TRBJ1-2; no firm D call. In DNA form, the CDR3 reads TGCGCCAGCAGCCAAGATAGGGCAGTTCTGGGTGGCTACACCTTC. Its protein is CASSQDRAVLGGYTF.